The clone carrying this TCR beta chain was observed a few times. Regarding time point: pre-sensitization, week 0. Treatment indicated: therapeutic diphenylcyclopropenone sensitization with weekly scalp DPC. TCRdb called the RACE reads again in MiXCR, with one record for every CDR3 protein. The sample holds approximately 100,000 distinct CDR3 sequences; about 12% are singletons and the top ten take 1.6%. This entry comes from a study of human T cells and chemical hapten exposure. CDR1 MGHRA and CDR2 YSYEKL come from the germline V gene. This CDR3 is 18 amino acids long. V lost 1 base and J 1 base, leaving 19 bases between the germline ends.

The genes are TRBV4-1 and TRBJ2-5; possible D gene TRBD2, 7 bases. Sequencing used whole blood, obtained in connection with sensitization to the hapten diphenylcyclopropenone (DPC). This clonotype was sampled from a woman aged 50 to 60 with alopecia areata. Some clones in this sample may be carry-over from other donors' samples. The CDR3 loop is CASSQADRGAPVQETQYF. The CDR3 DNA reads TGCGCCAGCAGCCAAGCCGATCGGGGGGCACCCGTCCAAGAGACCCAGTACTTC.